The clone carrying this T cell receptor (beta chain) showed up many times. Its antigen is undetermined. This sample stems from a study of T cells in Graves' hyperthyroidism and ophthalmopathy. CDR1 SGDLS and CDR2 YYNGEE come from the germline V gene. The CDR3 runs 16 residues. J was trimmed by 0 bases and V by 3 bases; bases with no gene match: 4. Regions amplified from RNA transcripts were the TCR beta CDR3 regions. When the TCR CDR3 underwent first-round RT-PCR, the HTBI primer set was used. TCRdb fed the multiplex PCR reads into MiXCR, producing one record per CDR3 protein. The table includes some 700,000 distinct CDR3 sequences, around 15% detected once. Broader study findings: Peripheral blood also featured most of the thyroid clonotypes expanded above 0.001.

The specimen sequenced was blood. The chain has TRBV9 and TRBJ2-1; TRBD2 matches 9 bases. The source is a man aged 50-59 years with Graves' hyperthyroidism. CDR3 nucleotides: TGTGCCAGCAGCGGGCCTAGCGGGGCCTCCTACAATGAGCAGTTCTTC. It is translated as CASSGPSGASYNEQFF.